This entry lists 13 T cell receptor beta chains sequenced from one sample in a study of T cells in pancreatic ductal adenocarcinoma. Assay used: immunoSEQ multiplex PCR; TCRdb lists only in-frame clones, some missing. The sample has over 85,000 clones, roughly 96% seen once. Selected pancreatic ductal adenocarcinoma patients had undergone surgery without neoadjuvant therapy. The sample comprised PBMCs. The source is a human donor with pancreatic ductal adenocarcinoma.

Here the CDR3 reads CASSATTSGPYEQYF. CDR3 nucleotides: TGTGCCAGCAGCGCCACCACTAGCGGCCCCTACGAGCAGTACTTC. This chain links TRBV2 with TRBJ2-7, with TRBD2 matching 8 bases. Germline V CDR1 and CDR2: SNHLY, FYNNEI. The V segment lost 6 bases and the J segment 2 bases; nucleotides outside the gene matches: 9. This CDR3 comprises 15 residues.

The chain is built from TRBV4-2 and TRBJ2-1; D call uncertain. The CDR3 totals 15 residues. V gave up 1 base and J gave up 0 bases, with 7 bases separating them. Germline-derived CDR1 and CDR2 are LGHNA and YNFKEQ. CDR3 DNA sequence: TGTGCCAGCAGCCAAGCCCCTAGCTCCTACAATGAGCAGTTCTTC. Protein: CASSQAPSSYNEQFF.

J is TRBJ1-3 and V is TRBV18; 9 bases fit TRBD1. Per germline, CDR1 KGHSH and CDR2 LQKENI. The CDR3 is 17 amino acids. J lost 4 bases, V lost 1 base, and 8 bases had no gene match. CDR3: CASSPRLEQGAGNTIYF. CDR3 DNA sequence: TGTGCCAGCTCACCACGCCTGGAACAGGGGGCAGGAAACACCATATATTTT.

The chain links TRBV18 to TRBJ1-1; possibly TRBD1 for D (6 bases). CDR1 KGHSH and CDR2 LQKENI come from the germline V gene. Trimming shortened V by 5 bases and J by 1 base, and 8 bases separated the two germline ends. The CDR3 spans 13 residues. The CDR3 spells CASSGQRNTEAFF. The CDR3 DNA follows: TGTGCCAGCTCAGGACAGAGGAACACTGAAGCTTTCTTT.

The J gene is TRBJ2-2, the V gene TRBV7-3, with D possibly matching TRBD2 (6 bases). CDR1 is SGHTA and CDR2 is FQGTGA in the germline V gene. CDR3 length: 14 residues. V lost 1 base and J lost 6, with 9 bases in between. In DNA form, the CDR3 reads TGTGCCAGCAGCTTAAATAGCGGTGCCGGGGAGCTGTTTTTT. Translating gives CASSLNSGAGELFF. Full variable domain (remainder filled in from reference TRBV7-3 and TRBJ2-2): GAGVSQTPSNKVTEKGKYVELRCDPISGHTALYWYRQSLGQGPEFLIYFQGTGAADDSGLPNDRFFAVRPEGSVSTLKIQRTERGDSAVYLCASSLNSGAGELFFGEGSRLTVL.

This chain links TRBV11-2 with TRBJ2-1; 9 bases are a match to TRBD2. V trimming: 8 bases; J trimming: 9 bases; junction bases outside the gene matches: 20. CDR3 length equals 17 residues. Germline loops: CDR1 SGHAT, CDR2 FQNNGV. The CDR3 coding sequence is TGTGCCAGCTCCGGGACTAGCAGGACCATAAGCCGAGTTGAGCAGTTCTTC. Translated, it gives CASSGTSRTISRVEQFF.

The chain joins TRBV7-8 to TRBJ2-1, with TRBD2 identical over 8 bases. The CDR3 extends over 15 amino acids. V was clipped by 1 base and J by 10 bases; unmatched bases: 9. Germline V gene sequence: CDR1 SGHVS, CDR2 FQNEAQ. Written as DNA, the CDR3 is TGTGCCAGCAGCTTAGACGCAGCGGGAGTCGGGGAGCAGTTCTTC. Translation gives CASSLDAAGVGEQFF. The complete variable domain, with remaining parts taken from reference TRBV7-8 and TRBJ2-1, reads GAGVSQSPRYKVAKRGQDVALRCDPISGHVSLFWYQQALGQGPEFLTYFQNEAQLDKSGLPSDRFFAERPEGSVSTLKIQRTQQEDSAVYLCASSLDAAGVGEQFFGPGTRLTVL.

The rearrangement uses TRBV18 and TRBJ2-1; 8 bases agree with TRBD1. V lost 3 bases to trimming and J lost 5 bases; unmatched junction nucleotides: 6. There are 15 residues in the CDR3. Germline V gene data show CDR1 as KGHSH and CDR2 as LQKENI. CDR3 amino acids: CASSPDRATNNEQFF. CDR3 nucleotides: TGTGCCAGCTCACCGGACAGGGCTACAAACAATGAGCAGTTCTTC.

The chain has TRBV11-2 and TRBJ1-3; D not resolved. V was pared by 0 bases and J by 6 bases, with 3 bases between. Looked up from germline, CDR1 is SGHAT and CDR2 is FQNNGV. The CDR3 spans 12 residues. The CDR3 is CASSLDSNTIYF. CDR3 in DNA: TGTGCCAGCAGCTTAGACTCAAACACCATATATTTT.

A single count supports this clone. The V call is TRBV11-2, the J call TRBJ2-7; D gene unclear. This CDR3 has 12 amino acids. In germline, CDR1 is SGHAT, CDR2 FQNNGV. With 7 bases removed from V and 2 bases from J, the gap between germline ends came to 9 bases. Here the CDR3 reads CASNPNTYEQYF. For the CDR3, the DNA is TGTGCCAGCAACCCGAACACCTACGAGCAGTACTTC.

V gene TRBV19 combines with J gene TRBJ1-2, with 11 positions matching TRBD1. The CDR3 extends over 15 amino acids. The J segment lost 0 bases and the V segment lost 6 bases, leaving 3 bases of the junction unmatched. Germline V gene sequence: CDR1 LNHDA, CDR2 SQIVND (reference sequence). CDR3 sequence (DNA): TGTGCCAGTAGAGGACAGGGGGCTTCTAACTATGGCTACACCTTC. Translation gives CASRGQGASNYGYTF.

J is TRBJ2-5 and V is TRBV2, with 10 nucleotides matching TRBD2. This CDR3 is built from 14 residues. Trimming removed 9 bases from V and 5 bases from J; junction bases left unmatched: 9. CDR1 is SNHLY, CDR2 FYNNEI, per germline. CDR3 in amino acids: CARRSGRAFETQYF. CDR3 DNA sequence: TGTGCCAGGAGGAGCGGGAGGGCCTTCGAGACCCAGTACTTC.

The DNA for the CDR3 is TGCGCCAGCCAAAGGGGTGCTAGCGGGAGCTACAATGAGCAGTTCTTC. The encoded protein is CASQRGASGSYNEQFF. The chain combines TRBV5-1 with TRBJ2-1, with TRBD2 matching over 10 bases. V dropped 7 bases and J dropped 3; count of bases not matched to a gene: 10. The CDR3 consists of 16 residues. The germline V gene has CDR1 SGHRS and CDR2 YFSETQ.